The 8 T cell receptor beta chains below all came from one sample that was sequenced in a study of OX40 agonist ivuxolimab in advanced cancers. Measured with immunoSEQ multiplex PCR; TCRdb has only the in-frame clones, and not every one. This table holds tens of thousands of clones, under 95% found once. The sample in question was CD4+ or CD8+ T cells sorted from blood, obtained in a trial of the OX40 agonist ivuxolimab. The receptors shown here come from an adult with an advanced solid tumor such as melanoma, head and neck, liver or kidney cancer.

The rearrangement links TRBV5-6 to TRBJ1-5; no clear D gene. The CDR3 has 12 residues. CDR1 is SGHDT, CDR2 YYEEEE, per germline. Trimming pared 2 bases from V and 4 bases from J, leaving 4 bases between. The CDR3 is CASSFQNQPQHF. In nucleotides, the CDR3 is TGTGCCAGCAGCTTCCAGAATCAGCCCCAGCATTTT.

The CDR3 bases are TGTGCCAGCGCTCGGCCAGGCACTGAAGCTTTCTTT. Its translation is CASARPGTEAFF. The chain links TRBV6-1 to TRBJ1-1; no clear D gene. V was clipped by 8 bases and J by 4 bases, with 11 bases between them. CDR1 MNHNS and CDR2 SASEGT come from the germline V gene. The CDR3 has 12 residues.

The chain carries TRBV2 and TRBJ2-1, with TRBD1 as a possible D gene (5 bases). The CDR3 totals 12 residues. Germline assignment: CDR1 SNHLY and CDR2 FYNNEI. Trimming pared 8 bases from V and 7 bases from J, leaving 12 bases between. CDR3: CASAQVHNEQFF. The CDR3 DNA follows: TGTGCCAGCGCACAGGTCCATAATGAGCAGTTCTTC.

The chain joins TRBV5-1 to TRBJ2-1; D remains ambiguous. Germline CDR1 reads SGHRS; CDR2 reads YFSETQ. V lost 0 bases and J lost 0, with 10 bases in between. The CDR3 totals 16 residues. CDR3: CASSLELAVSYNEQFF. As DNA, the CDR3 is TGCGCCAGCAGCTTGGAACTCGCAGTCTCCTACAATGAGCAGTTCTTC.

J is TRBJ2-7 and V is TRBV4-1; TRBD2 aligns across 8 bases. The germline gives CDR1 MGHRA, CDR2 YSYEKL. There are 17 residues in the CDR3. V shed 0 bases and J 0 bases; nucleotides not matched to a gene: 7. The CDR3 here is CASSQDSGGGRSYEQYF. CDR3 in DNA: TGCGCCAGCAGCCAAGATTCGGGCGGGGGGCGCTCCTACGAGCAGTACTTC.

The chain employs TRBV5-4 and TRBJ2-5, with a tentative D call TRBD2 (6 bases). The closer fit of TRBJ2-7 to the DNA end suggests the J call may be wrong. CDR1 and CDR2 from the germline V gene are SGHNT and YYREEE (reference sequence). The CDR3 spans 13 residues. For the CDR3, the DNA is TGTGCCAGCAGCTTGGCAGGGACTTACGAGCAGTACTTC. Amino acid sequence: CASSLAGTYEQYF.

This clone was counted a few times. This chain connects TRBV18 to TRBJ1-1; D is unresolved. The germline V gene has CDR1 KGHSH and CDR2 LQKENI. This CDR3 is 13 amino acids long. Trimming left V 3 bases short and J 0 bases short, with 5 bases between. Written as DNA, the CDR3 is TGTGCCAGCTCACCCCCATTGAACACTGAAGCTTTCTTT. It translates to CASSPPLNTEAFF.

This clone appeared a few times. CDR3 nucleotide sequence: TGTGCCAGCAGCCCACGAGTAGGCGAGGGTAATGAGCAGTTCTTC. It encodes CASSPRVGEGNEQFF. This sequence joins TRBV7-9 and TRBJ2-1; D might be TRBD2 (5 bases). The V gene's germline CDR1 is SEHNR and CDR2 FQNEAQ (reference sequence). The CDR3 totals 15 residues. Trimming stripped 5 bases from V and 7 bases from J, with 18 bases between.